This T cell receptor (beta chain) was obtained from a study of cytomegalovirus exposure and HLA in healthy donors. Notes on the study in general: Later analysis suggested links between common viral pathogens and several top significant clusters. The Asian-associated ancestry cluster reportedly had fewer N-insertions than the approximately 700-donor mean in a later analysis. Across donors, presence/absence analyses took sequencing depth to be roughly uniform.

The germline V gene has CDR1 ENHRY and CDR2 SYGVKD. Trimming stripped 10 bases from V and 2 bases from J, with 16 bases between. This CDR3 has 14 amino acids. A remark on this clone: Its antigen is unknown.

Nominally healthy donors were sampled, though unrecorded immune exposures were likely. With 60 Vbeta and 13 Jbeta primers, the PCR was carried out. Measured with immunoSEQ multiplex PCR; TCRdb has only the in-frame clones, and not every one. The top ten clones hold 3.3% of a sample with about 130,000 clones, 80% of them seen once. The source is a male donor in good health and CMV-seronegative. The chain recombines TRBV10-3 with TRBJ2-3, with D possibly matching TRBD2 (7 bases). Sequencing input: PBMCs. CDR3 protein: CATWRGGLTDTQYF. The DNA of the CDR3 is TGTGCCACCTGGAGGGGGGGCCTCACAGATACGCAGTATTTT.